The following is a T cell receptor (beta chain) sequence with its context. The antigen is unknown. Drawing of peripheral blood yielded about 9.7 milliliters from each donor. A second PCR of roughly 7 to 11 cycles used a sample-barcoded 5' primer and a J-beta primer mix. A template-switch adaptor that had 12 random nucleotides put a tag on each cDNA molecule. TCRdb used MiXCR to reprocess the 5' RACE reads, holding one entry per CDR3 protein. The profile shows about 1 million distinct CDR3 sequences, 40% to 50% of them singletons. This specimen belongs to a study of blood T cells in healthy people across ages. Study-level points and caveats: Older individuals had lower TCR beta diversity per million T cells (the decline was roughly linear). No conclusive comparison of naive versus antigen-experienced cells was possible with unsorted PBMCs.

The ends were cut back, 0 bases at V and 0 bases at J, with 9 bases in the middle. The CDR3 sequence is 15 residues long. This chain connects TRBV12-3 or TRBV12-4 to TRBJ2-7; D gene uncertain. Sequencing was performed on blood. This clonotype was obtained from a woman aged 55-69 years in good health. The CDR3 reads CASSLAGSSSYEQYF. The DNA of the CDR3 is TGTGCCAGCAGTTTAGCGGGGTCGAGCTCCTACGAGCAGTACTTC.